Listed below are T cell receptor beta chains from one sample, sequenced in a study of shared clonotypes between healthy human individuals. Profiling relied on immunoSEQ multiplex PCR, and the TCRdb table lists in-frame clones only, not all of them. The sample gives roughly 300,000 clones, roughly 70% of which show up once; about 10% is in the top ten. The sample was memory CD4+ T cells sorted from blood. These receptor sequences come from a man aged 25-40 years in good health. Both conserved end residues are part of each CDR3. D genes are given only for firm matches. Size is stated for part of the rows, as once, few or many counts, or as a class when the clone is expanded.

J	D	V	size	DNA	CDR3
TRBJ2-1	NA	TRBV15	NA	TGTGCCACCAGCAGAGATCGGGGCAGGGGTTACAATGAGCAGTTCTTC	CATSRDRGRGYNEQFF
TRBJ1-1	NA	TRBV28	NA	TGTGCCACTCACCCCGCCGGGAGGAACACTGAAGCTTTCTTT	CATHPAGRNTEAFF
TRBJ2-5	NA	TRBV20-1	NA	TGCAGCGGACAGAAAGAGACCCAGTACTTC	CSGQKETQYF
TRBJ1-1	NA	TRBV7-9	NA	TGTGCCAGCAGCTTGGGGGCCACTGAAGCTTTCTTT	CASSLGATEAFF
TRBJ2-2	NA	TRBV11-2	NA	TGTGCCAGCAGCCCAGGATCGAGAATGGTCACCGGGGAGCTGTTTTTT	CASSPGSRMVTGELFF
TRBJ2-1	TRBD2	TRBV4-3	few	TGCGCCAGCAGCCGAATAGCGGGAGGGCTGAATGAGCAGTTCTTC	CASSRIAGGLNEQFF
TRBJ2-1	TRBD1	TRBV5-4	once	TGTGCCAGCAGCGACAGGGACCCTACCAATGAGCAGTTCTTC	CASSDRDPTNEQFF
TRBJ1-5	TRBD1	TRBV10-3	NA	TGTGCCATCAGTCGGACAGGGAGTACGGAGCCCCAGCATTTT	CAISRTGSTEPQHF
TRBJ2-7	NA	TRBV30	NA	TGTGCCTGGGGTAGTTTCAGCGAGCAGTACTTC	CAWGSFSEQYF
TRBJ2-1	NA	TRBV5-4	NA	TGTGCCAGCAGCCCAGCAGCGGATTACAATGAGCAGTTCTTC	CASSPAADYNEQFF
TRBJ2-5	TRBD2	TRBV27	few	TGTGCCAGCAGTTCACCACCTAGCGGGACCCAGTACTTC	CASSSPPSGTQYF
TRBJ2-5	NA	TRBV28	NA	TGTGCCAGCGAGTTTAGGGTCGCTCACAGACAGACCCAGTACTTC	CASEFRVAHRQTQYF
TRBJ1-3	NA	TRBV2	NA	TGTGCCAGCAGTGAAAGCCCGGGGAACACCATATATTTT	CASSESPGNTIYF
TRBJ1-1	NA	TRBV6-6	NA	TGTGCCAGCAGTTACAGGAACACTGAAGCTTTCTTT	CASSYRNTEAFF
TRBJ1-5	TRBD1	TRBV7-3	NA	TGTGCCAGCAGCAATCCCTGCCCGGGACAGATAAATCAGCCCCAGCATTTT	CASSNPCPGQINQPQHF
TRBJ1-2	NA	TRBV6-5	NA	TGTGCCAGCATTGACAGAGTCTATGGCTACACCTTC	CASIDRVYGYTF
TRBJ1-2	NA	TRBV18	few	TGTGCCAGCTCTTCGGACAAAAACTATGGCTACACCTTC	CASSSDKNYGYTF
TRBJ2-2	TRBD1	TRBV7-9	NA	TGTGCCAGCAGCTTAGCGCTCGGGACAGAGAACACCGGGGAGCTGTTTTTT	CASSLALGTENTGELFF
TRBJ2-5	NA	TRBV5-1	NA	TGCGCCAGCAGCTTGGGGTCTGGGGGAGGAGAGACCCAGTACTTC	CASSLGSGGGETQYF
TRBJ2-4	NA	TRBV7-2	NA	TGTGCCAGCAGCTTTGGACTAGCCAAAAACATTCAGTACTTC	CASSFGLAKNIQYF
TRBJ2-7	TRBD1	TRBV6-1	NA	TGTGCCAGCAGTGTCTCCGGAAGGGGACAGGGGGCATACGAGCAGTACTTC	CASSVSGRGQGAYEQYF
TRBJ1-4	TRBD1	TRBV7-2	NA	TGTGCCAGCAGCTTAGACAAGGGGGCAAATGAAAAACTGTTTTTT	CASSLDKGANEKLFF
TRBJ2-1	NA	TRBV9	NA	TGTGCCAGCAGCGTAGGCCCTCTAGCGCAGTCCTACAATGAGCAGTTCTTC	CASSVGPLAQSYNEQFF
TRBJ1-1	NA	TRBV5-6	NA	TGTGCCAGCAGCTTGGTAGCAGGGGCGAACACTGAAGCTTTCTTT	CASSLVAGANTEAFF
TRBJ2-3	TRBD1	TRBV7-9	NA	TGTGCCAGCAGCCTTCACCCCCGGACAGGGGATGTTGATACGCAGTATTTT	CASSLHPRTGDVDTQYF
TRBJ2-7	TRBD2	TRBV5-1	NA	TGCGCCAGCAGCTCATCTTCGGGGGGTTTCTACGAGCAGTACTTC	CASSSSSGGFYEQYF
TRBJ2-7	NA	TRBV6-6	NA	TGTGCCAGCCGGCAGGCGAGTCTCTACGAGCAGTACTTC	CASRQASLYEQYF
TRBJ2-5	NA	TRBV27	NA	TGTGCCAGCAGTTCAAGGGACTTCCAAGAGACCCAGTACTTC	CASSSRDFQETQYF